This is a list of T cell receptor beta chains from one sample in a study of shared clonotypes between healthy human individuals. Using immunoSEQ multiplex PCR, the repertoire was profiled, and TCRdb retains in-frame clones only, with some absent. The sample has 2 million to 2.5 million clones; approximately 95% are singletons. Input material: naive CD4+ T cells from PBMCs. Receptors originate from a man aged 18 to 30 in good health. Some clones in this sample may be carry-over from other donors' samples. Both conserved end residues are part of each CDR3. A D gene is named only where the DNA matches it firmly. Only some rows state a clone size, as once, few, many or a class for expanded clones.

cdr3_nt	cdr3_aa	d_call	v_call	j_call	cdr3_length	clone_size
TGCGCCAGCAGCTTGGTTCCTCAGGAACAGACTAGCACAGATACGCAGTATTTT	CASSLVPQEQTSTDTQYF	-	TRBV5-1	TRBJ2-3	18	-
TGTGCCAGCAGCTTAGAGGGACAGGAGACTGAAGCTTTCTTT	CASSLEGQETEAFF	TRBD1	TRBV7-3	TRBJ1-1	14	-
TGTGCCAGCAGTCTCGGGGGAGCGGGAGCCAGCACAGATACGCAGTATTTT	CASSLGGAGASTDTQYF	TRBD2	TRBV5-4	TRBJ2-3	17	-
TGTGCCAGCAGTTTCTACAGGATTACGAGGCCAGATACGCAGTATTTT	CASSFYRITRPDTQYF	-	TRBV28	TRBJ2-3	16	-
TGTGCCAGCAGCTTAGATCGGGACAATGAGCAGTTCTTC	CASSLDRDNEQFF	-	TRBV7-3	TRBJ2-1	13	-
TGTGCCAGCAGGGGGACTAGCCGGATCTACGAGCAGTACTTC	CASRGTSRIYEQYF	TRBD2	TRBV2	TRBJ2-7	14	-
TGTGCCAGCAGACCGGGACTAGCGGGAGCGGTCGAGCAGTACTTC	CASRPGLAGAVEQYF	TRBD2	TRBV2	TRBJ2-7	15	-
TGTGCCAGCAGCGCCCCAGGGAATTGGTTTCGGAGCACCGGGGAGCTGTTTTTT	CASSAPGNWFRSTGELFF	-	TRBV21-1	TRBJ2-2	18	-
TGTGCCTGGAGGGGGGGACAGGGATCTTCTAGCACAGATACGCAGTATTTT	CAWRGGQGSSSTDTQYF	TRBD1	TRBV30	TRBJ2-3	17	-
TGTGCCAGCTCCCCCCGACGACGACAGGGCGACTACGAGCAGTACTTC	CASSPRRRQGDYEQYF	TRBD1	TRBV18	TRBJ2-7	16	-
TGTGCCAGCAGTGAGTTACCCGGGACTTCTCGCGCCTACACCTTC	CASSELPGTSRAYTF	-	TRBV6-1	TRBJ1-2	15	-
TGTGCCAGCAGTCTCCGGGGCGGATGGAGCTCCTACGAGCAGTACTTC	CASSLRGGWSSYEQYF	-	TRBV27	TRBJ2-7	16	once
TGTGCTAGTGGTTCGGGGGCGGGAGGTACTGAAGCTTTCTTT	CASGSGAGGTEAFF	-	TRBV12-5	TRBJ1-1	14	few
TGTGCCAGCAGTGATATATGGGGTGAGCAGTTCTTC	CASSDIWGEQFF	-	TRBV6-1	TRBJ2-1	12	-
TGCAGCGTTGGTCGGGGACCATTCGAAGCTTTCTTT	CSVGRGPFEAFF	-	TRBV29-1	TRBJ1-1	12	-
TGTGCCACCAGCAGGGACTCCCAAGAGACCCAGTACTTC	CATSRDSQETQYF	-	TRBV15	TRBJ2-5	13	-
TGCAGCGTTGAACTTGGAGGGAGGGACACTGAAGCTTTCTTT	CSVELGGRDTEAFF	-	TRBV29-1	TRBJ1-1	14	-
TGTGCCAGCAGTGGCGACGTGGCGGGTGAGCAGTTCTTC	CASSGDVAGEQFF	-	TRBV2	TRBJ2-1	13	-
TGCGCCAGCAGCAAGGACAGGGACACAGATACGCAGTATTTT	CASSKDRDTDTQYF	TRBD1	TRBV5-1	TRBJ2-3	14	few
TGTGCCAGCAGCCAAACCGGGACAGGACCAAACTATGGCTACACCTTC	CASSQTGTGPNYGYTF	TRBD1	TRBV5-4	TRBJ1-2	16	once
TGTGCCAGCAGCCCAGGGGGGACAGGGACCTACGAGCAGTACTTC	CASSPGGTGTYEQYF	TRBD1	TRBV28	TRBJ2-7	15	-
TGTGCCAGCAGAGGACAGGGACGCACAGATACGCAGTATTTT	CASRGQGRTDTQYF	TRBD1	TRBV27	TRBJ2-3	14	-
TGCAGCGGGGGAGGAGACCTTGGCTACACCTTC	CSGGGDLGYTF	-	TRBV29-1	TRBJ1-2	11	-
TGTGCCAGCAGACCGCCGACACGCAGCCTTGGACTCGTCCCGGAGCTGTTTTTT	CASRPPTRSLGLVPELFF	-	TRBV7-9	TRBJ2-2	18	-
TGTGCCAGCAGCTCCCCGGGACTAGCGAACTTAAATGAGCAGTTCTTC	CASSSPGLANLNEQFF	TRBD2	TRBV5-6	TRBJ2-1	16	-
TGTGCCAGCAGCGTAGCTCCCGGACTAGCGGGAGAGTCCGCCTACAATGAGCAGTTCTTC	CASSVAPGLAGESAYNEQFF	TRBD2	TRBV9	TRBJ2-1	20	-
TGTGCCAGCAGTCTAACAGGAAACTACGAGCAGTACTTC	CASSLTGNYEQYF	-	TRBV6-5	TRBJ2-7	13	-